The TCR beta chain under discussion was sequenced for a study of sequential checkpoint blockade in melanoma. Study as a whole: Arm A got nivolumab then ipilimumab; arm B the reverse, 1:1. Both treatment sequences were followed by maintenance nivolumab.

V lost 9 bases to trimming and J lost 3 bases, with 16 bases between them. CDR1 and CDR2 from the germline V gene are LNHNV and YYDKDF (reference sequence). The CDR3 spans 14 residues. Treatment here: randomized to nivolumab then ipilimumab (arm A) or the reverse (arm B). DNA-damaging chemotherapy had not been given to any patient beforehand. Sorted cells were live CD3+CD8+, lacking CD19 and CD56, from PBMCs. Clones were read by immunoSEQ multiplex PCR, and TCRdb kept only the in-frame ones, dropping some. The sample lists under 13,000 clones; around 69% were seen once. A word on this clone: Other DNA sequences from this sample encode an identical CDR3 as well.

The chain combines TRBV15 with TRBJ2-3, with a weak D call TRBD2 (5 bases). Sequences were derived from CD8+ T cells sorted from blood (inferred from file names), sampled from a patient given nivolumab and ipilimumab in sequence. The clonotype originates from a human donor with melanoma. The CDR3 sequence is CATSFASGTDTQYF. The CDR3, as DNA: TGTGCCACTAGCTTTGCTTCGGGGACAGATACGCAGTATTTT. Variable domain in full (rest from reference TRBV15 and TRBJ2-3): DAMVIQNPRYQVTQFGKPVTLSCSQTLNHNVMYWYQQKSSQAPKLLFHYYDKDFNNEADTPDNFQSRRPNTSFCFLDIRSPGLGDTAMYLCATSFASGTDTQYFGPGTRLTVL.